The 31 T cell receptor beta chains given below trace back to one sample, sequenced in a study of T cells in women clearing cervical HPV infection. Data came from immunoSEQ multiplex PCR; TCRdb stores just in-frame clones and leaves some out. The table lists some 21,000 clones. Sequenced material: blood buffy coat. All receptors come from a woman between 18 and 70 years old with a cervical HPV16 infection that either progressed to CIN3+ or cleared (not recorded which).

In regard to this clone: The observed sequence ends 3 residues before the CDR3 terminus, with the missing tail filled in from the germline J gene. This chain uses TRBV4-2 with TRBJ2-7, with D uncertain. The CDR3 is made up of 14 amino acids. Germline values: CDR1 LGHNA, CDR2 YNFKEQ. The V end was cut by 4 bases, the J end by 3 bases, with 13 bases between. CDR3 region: CASSPNRENYEQYF. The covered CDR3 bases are TGTGCCAGCAGCCCTAATCGAGAGAACTACGAG.

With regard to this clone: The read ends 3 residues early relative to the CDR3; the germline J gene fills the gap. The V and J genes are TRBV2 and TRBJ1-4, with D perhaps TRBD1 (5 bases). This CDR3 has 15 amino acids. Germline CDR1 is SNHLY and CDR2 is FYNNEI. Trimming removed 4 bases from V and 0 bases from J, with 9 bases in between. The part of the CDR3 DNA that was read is TGTGCCAGCAGTGGGACACCTGCAACTAATGAAAAA. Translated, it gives CASSGTPATNEK. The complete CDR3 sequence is CASSGTPATNEKLFF.

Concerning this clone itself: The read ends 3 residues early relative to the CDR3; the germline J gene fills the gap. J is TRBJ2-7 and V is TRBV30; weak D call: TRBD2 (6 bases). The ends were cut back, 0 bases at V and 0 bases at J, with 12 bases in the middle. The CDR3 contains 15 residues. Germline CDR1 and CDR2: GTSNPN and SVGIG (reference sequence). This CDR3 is CAWSVPGVSSYEQYF. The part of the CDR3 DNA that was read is TGTGCCTGGAGTGTACCGGGGGTGAGCTCCTACGAG.

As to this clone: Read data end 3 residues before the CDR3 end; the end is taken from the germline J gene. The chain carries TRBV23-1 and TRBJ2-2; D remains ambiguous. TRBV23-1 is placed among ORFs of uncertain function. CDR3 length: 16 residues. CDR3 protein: CASSQFPAATNEKLFF. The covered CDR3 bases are TGCGCCAGCAGTCAATTCCCGGCAGCAACTAATGAAAAG.

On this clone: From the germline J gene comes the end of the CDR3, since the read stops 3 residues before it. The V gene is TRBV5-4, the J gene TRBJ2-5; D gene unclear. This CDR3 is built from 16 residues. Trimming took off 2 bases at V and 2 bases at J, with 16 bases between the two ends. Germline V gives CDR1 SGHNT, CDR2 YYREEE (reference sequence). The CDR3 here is CASSFSSVVRQETQYF. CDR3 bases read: TGTGCCAGCAGCTTCAGCAGCGTCGTTAGGCAAGAGACC.

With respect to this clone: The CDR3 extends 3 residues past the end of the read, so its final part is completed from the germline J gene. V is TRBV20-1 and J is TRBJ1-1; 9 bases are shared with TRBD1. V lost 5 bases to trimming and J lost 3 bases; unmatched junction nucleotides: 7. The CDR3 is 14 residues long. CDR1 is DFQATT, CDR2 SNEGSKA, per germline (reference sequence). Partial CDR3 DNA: TGCAGTGCTTGGGGGGGGGACAGGGACACTGAA. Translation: CSAWGGDRDTE. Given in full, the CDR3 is CSAWGGDRDTEAFF.

The CDR3 protein is CASSSPPGTSGIFRSYDYTF. The sequenced part of the CDR3 DNA is TGTGCCAGCAGCTCTCCACCCGGGACTAGCGGGATTTTTAGGAGCTACGAC. The chain joins TRBV7-1 to TRBJ1-2; TRBD1 is a possible D gene (5 bases). The read finishes 3 residues shy of the CDR3 end, and the germline J gene is used to complete it. TRBV7-1 is given ORF status, its function remaining uncertain. The CDR3 sequence is 20 residues long.

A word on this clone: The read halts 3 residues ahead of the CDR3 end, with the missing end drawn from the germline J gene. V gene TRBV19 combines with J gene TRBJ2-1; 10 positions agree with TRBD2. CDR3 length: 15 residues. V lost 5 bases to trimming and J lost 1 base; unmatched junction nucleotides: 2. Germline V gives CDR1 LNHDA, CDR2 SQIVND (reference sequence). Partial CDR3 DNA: TGTGCCAGTAGTGATAGCGGGAGGTCCTACAATGAG. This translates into CASSDSGRSYNE. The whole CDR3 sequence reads CASSDSGRSYNEQFF.

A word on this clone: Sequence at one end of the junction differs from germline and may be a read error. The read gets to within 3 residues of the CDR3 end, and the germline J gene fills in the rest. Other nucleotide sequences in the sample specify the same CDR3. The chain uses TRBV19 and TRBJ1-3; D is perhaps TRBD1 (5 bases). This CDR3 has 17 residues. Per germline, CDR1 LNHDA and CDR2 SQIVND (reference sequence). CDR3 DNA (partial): TGTGCCAGTAGCCTAAGGGGATACAGTTTCTTTGGAAACACA. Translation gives CASSLRGYSFFGNT. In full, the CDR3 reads CASSLRGYSFFGNTIYF.

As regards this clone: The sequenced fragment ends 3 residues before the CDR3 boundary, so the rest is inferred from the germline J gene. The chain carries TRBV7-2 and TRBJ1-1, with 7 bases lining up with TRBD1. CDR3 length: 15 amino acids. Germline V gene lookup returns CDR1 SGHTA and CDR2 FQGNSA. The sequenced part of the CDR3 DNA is TGTGCCAGCAGCTTAATCGAGGGGGCCGGACAAAAA. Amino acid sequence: CASSLIEGAGQK. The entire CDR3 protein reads CASSLIEGAGQKAFF.

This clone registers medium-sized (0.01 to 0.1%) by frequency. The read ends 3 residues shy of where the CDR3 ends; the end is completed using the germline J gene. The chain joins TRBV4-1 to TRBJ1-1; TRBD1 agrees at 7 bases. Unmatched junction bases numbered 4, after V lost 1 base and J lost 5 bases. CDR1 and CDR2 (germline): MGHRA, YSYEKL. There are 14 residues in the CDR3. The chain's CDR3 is CASSQVQGMTEAFF. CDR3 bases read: TGCGCCAGCAGCCAAGTACAGGGGATGACTGAA.

Incomplete CDR3 DNA: TGTGCCAGCAGCTTTAGCGGGGGGGCCTACGAG. Its protein is CASSFSGGAYE. The CDR3, in full, reads CASSFSGGAYEQYF. The genes are TRBV11-3 and TRBJ2-7; TRBD2 agrees at 11 bases. The CDR3 goes on 3 residues after the read ends, and that part is filled in from the germline J gene. The length of the CDR3 is 14 residues. Germline assignment: CDR1 SGHNT and CDR2 YENEEA. With 3 bases clipped from V and 2 bases from J, the junction kept 0 bases outside the gene matches.

Incomplete CDR3 DNA: TGTGCCAGCTCACTATCTGCTGCGACAGGGCGCTACGAC. As protein: CASSLSAATGRYD. The full CDR3 is CASSLSAATGRYDYTF. The chain links TRBV18 to TRBJ1-2; TRBD1 agrees at 7 bases. The read is 3 residues too short to cover the CDR3 end, so that end is filled in from the germline J gene. The length of the CDR3 is 16 residues. Germline-derived CDR1 and CDR2 are KGHSH and LQKENI.

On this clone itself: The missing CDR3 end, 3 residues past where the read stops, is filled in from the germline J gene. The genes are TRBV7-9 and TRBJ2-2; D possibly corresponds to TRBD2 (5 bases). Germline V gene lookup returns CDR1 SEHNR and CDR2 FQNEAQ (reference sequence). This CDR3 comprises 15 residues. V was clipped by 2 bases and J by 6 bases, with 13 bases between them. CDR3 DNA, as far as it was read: TGTGCCAGCAGCTTATATCCGGGGTTGGCCGGGGAG. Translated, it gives CASSLYPGLAGE. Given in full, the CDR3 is CASSLYPGLAGELFF.

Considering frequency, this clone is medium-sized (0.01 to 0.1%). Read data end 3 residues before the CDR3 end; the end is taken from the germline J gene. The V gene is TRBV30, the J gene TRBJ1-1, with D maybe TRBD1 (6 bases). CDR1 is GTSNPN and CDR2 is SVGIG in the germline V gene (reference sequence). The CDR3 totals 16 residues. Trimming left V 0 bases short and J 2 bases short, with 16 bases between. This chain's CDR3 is CAWSVPRSGVNTEAFF. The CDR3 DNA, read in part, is TGTGCCTGGAGTGTACCCCGTTCAGGGGTAAACACTGAA.

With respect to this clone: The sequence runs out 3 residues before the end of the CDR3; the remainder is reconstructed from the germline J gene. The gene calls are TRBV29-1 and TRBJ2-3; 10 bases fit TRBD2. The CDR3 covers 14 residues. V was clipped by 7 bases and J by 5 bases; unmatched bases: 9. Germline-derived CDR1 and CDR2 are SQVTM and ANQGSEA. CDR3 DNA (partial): TGCAGCGCCTGGACTAGCGGAAAGAGAGATACG. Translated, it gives CSAWTSGKRDT. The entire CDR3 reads CSAWTSGKRDTQYF.

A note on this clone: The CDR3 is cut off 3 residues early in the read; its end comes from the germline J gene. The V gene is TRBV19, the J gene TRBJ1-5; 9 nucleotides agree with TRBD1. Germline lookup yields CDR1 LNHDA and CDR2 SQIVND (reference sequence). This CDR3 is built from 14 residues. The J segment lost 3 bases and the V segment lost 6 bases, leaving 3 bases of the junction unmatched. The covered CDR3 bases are TGTGCCAGTAGCCGGACAGGGGTCAATCAGCCC. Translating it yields CASSRTGVNQP. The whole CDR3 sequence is CASSRTGVNQPQHF.

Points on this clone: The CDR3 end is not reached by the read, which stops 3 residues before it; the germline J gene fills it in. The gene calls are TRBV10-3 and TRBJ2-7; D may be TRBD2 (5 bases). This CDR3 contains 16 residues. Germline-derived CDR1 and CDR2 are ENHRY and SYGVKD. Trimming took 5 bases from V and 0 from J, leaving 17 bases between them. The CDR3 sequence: CAISQVPGGASYEQYF. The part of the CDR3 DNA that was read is TGTGCCATCAGTCAGGTTCCCGGAGGAGCCTCCTACGAG.

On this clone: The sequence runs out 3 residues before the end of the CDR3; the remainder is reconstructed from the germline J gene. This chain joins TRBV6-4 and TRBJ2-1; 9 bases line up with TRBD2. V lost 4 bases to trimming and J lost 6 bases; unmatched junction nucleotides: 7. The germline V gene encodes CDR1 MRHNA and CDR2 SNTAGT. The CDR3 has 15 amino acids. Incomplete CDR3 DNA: TGTGCCAGCAGTGTTGGTAGCGGGAGTTTCAATGAG. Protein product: CASSVGSGSFNE. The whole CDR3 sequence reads CASSVGSGSFNEQFF.

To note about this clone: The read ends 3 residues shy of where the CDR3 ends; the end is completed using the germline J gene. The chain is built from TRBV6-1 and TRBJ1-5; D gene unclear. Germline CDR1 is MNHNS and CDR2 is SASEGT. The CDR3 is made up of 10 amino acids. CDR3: CASSEQPQHF. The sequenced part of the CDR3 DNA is TGTGCCAGCAGTGAACAACCC.

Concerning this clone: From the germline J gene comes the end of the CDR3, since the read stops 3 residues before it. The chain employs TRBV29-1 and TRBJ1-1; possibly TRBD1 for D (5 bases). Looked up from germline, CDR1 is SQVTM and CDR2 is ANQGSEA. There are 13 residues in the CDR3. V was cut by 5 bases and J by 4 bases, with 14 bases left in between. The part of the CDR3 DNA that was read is TGCAGCGTTTTCCAGGGTTTAGTCACTGAA. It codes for CSVFQGLVTE. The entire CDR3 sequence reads CSVFQGLVTEAFF.

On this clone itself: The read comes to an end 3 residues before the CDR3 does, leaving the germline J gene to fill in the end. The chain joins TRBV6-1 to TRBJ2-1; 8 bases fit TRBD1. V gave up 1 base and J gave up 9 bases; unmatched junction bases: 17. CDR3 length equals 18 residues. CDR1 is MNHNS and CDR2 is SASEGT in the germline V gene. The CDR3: CASSEDFGGTGARSEQFF. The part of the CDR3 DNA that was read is TGTGCCAGCAGTGAAGATTTTGGCGGGACAGGAGCCCGGAGTGAG.

The covered CDR3 bases are TGTGCCAGCAGTAACCTACTAGCCCCCGGGGAG. It encodes CASSNLLAPGE. The complete CDR3 sequence is CASSNLLAPGELFF. The rearrangement links TRBV5-4 to TRBJ2-2; D might be TRBD2 (6 bases). The read falls 3 residues short of the CDR3 end, and the missing part is taken from the germline J gene. The ends were cut back, 5 bases at V and 6 bases at J, with 14 bases in the middle. CDR3 size: 14 residues. Germline CDR1 reads SGHNT; CDR2 reads YYREEE (reference sequence).

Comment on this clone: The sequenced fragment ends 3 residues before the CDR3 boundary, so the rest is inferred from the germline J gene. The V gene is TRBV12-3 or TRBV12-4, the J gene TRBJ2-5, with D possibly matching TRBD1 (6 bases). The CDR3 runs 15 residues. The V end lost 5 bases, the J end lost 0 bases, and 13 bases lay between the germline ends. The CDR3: CASSTITGYQETQYF. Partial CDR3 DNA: TGTGCCAGCAGTACGATTACAGGGTACCAAGAGACC.

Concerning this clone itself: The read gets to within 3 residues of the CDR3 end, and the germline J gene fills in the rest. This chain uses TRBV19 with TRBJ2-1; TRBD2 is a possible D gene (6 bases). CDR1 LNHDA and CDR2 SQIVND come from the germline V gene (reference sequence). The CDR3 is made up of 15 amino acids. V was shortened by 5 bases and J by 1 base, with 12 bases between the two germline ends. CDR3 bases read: TGTGCCAGTAGTCTTATAGCGGATTCCTACAATGAG. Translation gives CASSLIADSYNE. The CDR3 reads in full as CASSLIADSYNEQFF.

Here the CDR3 reads CASSFFDRGYEQYF. Partial CDR3 DNA: TGTGCCAGCAGTTTTTTTGACAGGGGGTACGAG. This chain uses TRBV28 with TRBJ2-7, with 9 bases matching TRBD1. The read halts 3 residues ahead of the CDR3 end, with the missing end drawn from the germline J gene. J lost 4 bases, V lost 3 bases, and 4 bases had no gene match. The length of the CDR3 is 14 residues. In germline, CDR1 is MDHEN, CDR2 SYDVKM.

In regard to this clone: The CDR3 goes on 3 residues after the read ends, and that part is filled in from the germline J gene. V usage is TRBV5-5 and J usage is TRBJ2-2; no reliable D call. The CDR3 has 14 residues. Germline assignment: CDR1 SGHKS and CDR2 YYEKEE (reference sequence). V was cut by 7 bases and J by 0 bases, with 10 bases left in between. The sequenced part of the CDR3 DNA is TGTGCCAGCGGGTGGCGGTCGAACACCGGGGAG. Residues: CASGWRSNTGE. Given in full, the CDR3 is CASGWRSNTGELFF.

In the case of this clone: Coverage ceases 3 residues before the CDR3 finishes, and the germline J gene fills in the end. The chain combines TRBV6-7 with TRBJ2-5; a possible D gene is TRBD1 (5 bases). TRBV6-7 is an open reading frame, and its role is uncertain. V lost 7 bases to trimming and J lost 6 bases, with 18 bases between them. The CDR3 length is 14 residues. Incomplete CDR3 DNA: TGTGCCAGCACCCACTGGGGCAGGGTACAGACC. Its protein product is CASTHWGRVQT. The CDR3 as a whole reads CASTHWGRVQTQYF.

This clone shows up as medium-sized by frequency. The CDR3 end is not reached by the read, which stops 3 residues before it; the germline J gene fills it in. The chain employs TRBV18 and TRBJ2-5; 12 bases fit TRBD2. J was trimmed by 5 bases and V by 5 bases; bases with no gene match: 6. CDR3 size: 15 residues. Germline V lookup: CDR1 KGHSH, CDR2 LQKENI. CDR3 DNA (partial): TGTGCCAGCTCAACCGGACTAGCGGGGACGGAGACC. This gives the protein CASSTGLAGTET. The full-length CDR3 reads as CASSTGLAGTETQYF.

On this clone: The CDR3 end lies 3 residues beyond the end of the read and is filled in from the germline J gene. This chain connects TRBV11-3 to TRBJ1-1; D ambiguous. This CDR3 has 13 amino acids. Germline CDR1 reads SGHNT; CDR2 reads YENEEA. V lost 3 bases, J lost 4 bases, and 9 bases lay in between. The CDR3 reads CASSFSHGTEAFF. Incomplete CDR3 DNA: TGTGCCAGCAGCTTTTCCCACGGCACTGAA.

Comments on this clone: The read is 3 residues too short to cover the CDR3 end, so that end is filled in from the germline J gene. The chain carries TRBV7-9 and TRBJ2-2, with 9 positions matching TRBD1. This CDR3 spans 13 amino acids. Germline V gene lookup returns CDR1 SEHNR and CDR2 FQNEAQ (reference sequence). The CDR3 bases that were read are TGTGCCAGCAGCCCAAGGACAGGGGAGAGG. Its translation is CASSPRTGER. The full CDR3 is CASSPRTGERLFF.